This T cell receptor beta chain was sequenced for a study of blood T cell repertoires in COVID-19. Turning to the study itself: T cells, B-cell-depleted T cells, or PBMCs provided the cDNA or gDNA that served as material.

With V trimmed by 4 bases and J by 1 base, 7 bases remained unmatched. The CDR3 is 16 amino acids. Germline CDR1 is SGHAT and CDR2 is FQNNGV. Clinical history as reported by participants underpinned cohort assignment. Symptom resolution, clearance, or two negative PCRs marked donors in Cohort 3 as recovered. Original handling: Reference gene primer amplification gave estimated nucleated cell counts. Assay used: immunoSEQ multiplex PCR; TCRdb lists only in-frame clones, some missing. For V, J and clone size, that table is used; D and trimming come from the DNA. The table has over 200,000 clones, roughly nine tenths seen once. A single count supports this clone.

The sequence was obtained from a man aged 25-45 years who had recovered from COVID-19. The sample was PBMCs or T cells enriched from blood (not recorded which). This sequence joins TRBV11-2 and TRBJ1-2, with TRBD1 identical over 9 bases. CDR3 residues: CASSSPNRGLNYGYTF. The CDR3 DNA reads TGTGCCAGCAGCTCCCCCAACAGGGGGCTTAACTATGGCTACACCTTC. Looking up the rest from reference TRBV11-2 and TRBJ1-2 gives the full variable domain: EAGVAQSPRYKIIEKRQSVAFWCNPISGHATLYWYQQILGQGPKLLIQFQNNGVVDDSQLPKDRFSAERLKGVDSTLKIQPAKLEDSAVYLCASSSPNRGLNYGYTFGSGTRLTVV.